This T cell receptor beta chain stems from a study of cytomegalovirus exposure and HLA in healthy donors. Turning to the study itself: The approximately 600 first-cohort repertoires shared a platform with the roughly 130 validation repertoires, as reported in a later analysis.

Using immunoSEQ multiplex PCR, the repertoire was profiled, and TCRdb retains in-frame clones only, with some absent. This table has a few hundred thousand clones, 90% appearing once. Study-level points and caveats: Researchers catalogued approximately 160 TCR beta chains as cytomegalovirus-associated. Many donors carried some public TCRs, although rarity characterized most TCR sequences.

Concerning this clone: Its antigen is unidentified.

J lost 2 bases, V lost 4 bases, and 5 bases had no gene match. This CDR3 is built from 16 residues. CDR1 is MDHEN, CDR2 SYDVKM, per germline. This chain uses TRBV28 with TRBJ2-5, with 12 nucleotides matching TRBD2. The sample taken for sequencing was PBMCs. The TCR was taken from a woman aged 25 to 39 in good health and CMV-seronegative. CDR3 region: CASSSWTSGNQETQYF. CDR3 nucleotides: TGTGCCAGCAGTTCATGGACTAGCGGGAATCAAGAGACCCAGTACTTC.